The clone carrying this TCR beta chain was seen a single time. Its cognate antigen is unknown. The junction differs from germline at one of its ends, possibly a read error. Germline assignment: CDR1 SEHNR and CDR2 FQNEAQ (reference sequence). The CDR3 runs 14 residues. These data come from a study of cytomegalovirus exposure and HLA in healthy donors. Healthy bone marrow donors formed the donor group. With 60 Vbeta and 13 Jbeta primers, the PCR was carried out. Generated by immunoSEQ multiplex PCR, the TCRdb table keeps only in-frame clones and is missing some. The sample comprises about 140,000 clones, about 84% of which are singletons, and about 6.8% rests with the top ten. Points from the study as a whole: Later work showed greater clonal expansion in HLA-associated TCR beta chains than in equally common others. A later analysis associated 15,000 to 20,000 TCR beta sequences with HLA alleles at a 0.05 false discovery rate.

The TCR sequence derives from a middle-aged woman in good health and CMV-seropositive. The sample comprised PBMCs. The chain recombines TRBV7-9 with TRBJ2-7; D ambiguous. Here the CDR3 DNA reads TGTTCCAGCAGCTTAGCCCTTACTTCCATCGAGCAGTACTTC. This codes for CSSSLALTSIEQYF.